Presented here are 20 T cell receptor beta chains from one specimen sequenced in a study of CD8 T cells in Susac syndrome. Random-hexamer reverse transcription was applied to about 0.45 to 1 ug RNA. TCRdb used MiXCR to reprocess the immunoSEQ multiplex PCR reads, holding one entry per CDR3 protein. The sample shows 77,000 or so distinct CDR3 sequences, more than 85% of them seen only once. Sequencing was carried out using CD4+ T cells from PBMCs. These receptors all come from a human donor with Susac syndrome.

The V call is TRBV20-1, the J call TRBJ1-3, with 8 bases identical to TRBD1. V lost 0 bases to trimming and J lost 1 base; unmatched junction nucleotides: 5. The CDR3 is 16 amino acids. Germline CDR1 reads DFQATT; CDR2 reads SNEGSKA (reference sequence). CDR3 region: CSARDPNRGSGNTIYF. The CDR3 DNA reads as TGCAGTGCTAGAGATCCCAACAGGGGGTCTGGAAACACCATATATTTT.

The chain recombines TRBV14 with TRBJ1-3, with D unresolved. Germline V gives CDR1 SGHDN, CDR2 FVKESK. The length of the CDR3 is 15 residues. V shed 1 base and J shed 3 bases, with 10 bases lying between them. Here the CDR3 reads CASSQGLASGNTIYF. CDR3 DNA sequence: TGTGCCAGCAGCCAAGGACTTGCTAGTGGAAACACCATATATTTT.

V is TRBV12-3 or TRBV12-4 and J is TRBJ1-5; D remains ambiguous. Trimming removed 1 base at V and 11 bases at J, with 9 bases between. The CDR3 has 12 residues. For the CDR3, the DNA is TGTGCCAGCAGTTTAGGGGTCGGAGCCCAGCATTTT. Protein sequence: CASSLGVGAQHF.

V and J are TRBV20-1 and TRBJ2-5, with D unclear. There are 13 residues in the CDR3. Trimming stripped 7 bases from V and 5 bases from J, with 17 bases between. Looked up from germline, CDR1 is DFQATT and CDR2 is SNEGSKA (reference sequence). CDR3 sequence reads: CSVPPQIPETQYF. The CDR3 region has the DNA TGCAGTGTTCCCCCCCAGATTCCGGAGACCCAGTACTTC.

The rearrangement uses TRBV12-3 or TRBV12-4 and TRBJ2-5; D gene unclear. V was trimmed by 6 bases and J by 4 bases, leaving 9 bases between them. CDR3 size: 12 residues. CDR3 bases: TGTGCCAGCAGCCCCGGAATAGAGACCCAGTACTTC. Translating gives CASSPGIETQYF.

The chain uses TRBV19 and TRBJ2-7; 8 nucleotides line up with TRBD2. The V gene end was trimmed by 3 bases and the J gene end by 2 bases; junction bases not matched to a gene: 0. The germline gives CDR1 LNHDA, CDR2 SQIVND (reference sequence). This CDR3 has 13 residues. CDR3 nucleotide sequence: TGTGCCAGTAGTATGGGACTAGCCTACGAGCAGTACTTC. Translated: CASSMGLAYEQYF.

V gene TRBV11-2 combines with J gene TRBJ2-1; D is unresolved. CDR3 length: 20 amino acids. The V gene lost 0 bases and the J gene lost 4 bases, with 25 bases spanning the gap. From germline, CDR1 is SGHAT and CDR2 FQNNGV. The CDR3 is CASSLDLAPGARQQYNEQFF. CDR3 in DNA: TGTGCCAGCAGCTTAGATCTGGCCCCCGGAGCGAGGCAACAATACAATGAGCAGTTCTTC.

The chain joins TRBV20-1 to TRBJ2-5; either TRBD1 or TRBD2 may fit D (5 bases each). The CDR3 spans 15 residues. CDR1 and CDR2 from the germline V gene are DFQATT and SNEGSKA (reference sequence). The V end was cut by 2 bases, the J end by 3 bases, with 16 bases between. DNA of the CDR3: TGCAGTGCTAGACCCACGAGGGGATTAAAAGAGACCCAGTACTTC. It codes for CSARPTRGLKETQYF.

The chain links TRBV15 to TRBJ2-5; no definite D call. Trimming stripped 0 bases from V and 5 bases from J, with 7 bases between. The V gene's germline CDR1 is LNHNV and CDR2 YYDKDF (reference sequence). This CDR3 is 13 amino acids long. The DNA for the CDR3 is TGTGCCACCAGCAGAGAAGTCTGGGAGACCCAGTACTTC. As protein: CATSREVWETQYF.

The chain combines TRBV20-1 with TRBJ2-1, with D unresolved. Per germline, CDR1 DFQATT and CDR2 SNEGSKA (reference sequence). With 3 bases removed from V and 0 bases from J, the gap between germline ends came to 12 bases. The CDR3 is 15 residues long. This chain's CDR3 is CSASSWESSYNEQFF. CDR3 in DNA: TGCAGTGCTAGTAGCTGGGAAAGCTCCTACAATGAGCAGTTCTTC.

The gene calls are TRBV12-3 or TRBV12-4 and TRBJ2-2; a possible D gene is TRBD1 (6 bases). The CDR3 totals 15 residues. Trimming removed 6 bases at V and 1 base at J, with 12 bases between. As DNA, the CDR3 is TGTGCCAGCAGGCCCCAGGGGCTGAACACCGGGGAGCTGTTTTTT. It translates to CASRPQGLNTGELFF.

The chain recombines TRBV29-1 with TRBJ2-7; D possibly uses TRBD1 or TRBD2 (5 bases each). Germline V gene sequence: CDR1 SQVTM, CDR2 ANQGSEA. This CDR3 region has 12 residues. Trimming removed 5 bases from V and 2 bases from J, with 10 bases in between. The DNA for the CDR3 is TGCAGCGTTAGTAGGGGAGCCTACGAGCAGTACTTC. It translates to CSVSRGAYEQYF.

The chain links TRBV28 to TRBJ2-7; D is undetermined. The CDR3 totals 10 residues. Trimming took 8 bases from V and 6 from J, leaving 8 bases between them. The germline V gene has CDR1 MDHEN and CDR2 SYDVKM. The CDR3 sequence: CASGWSEQYF. The CDR3 DNA sequence: TGTGCCAGCGGGTGGTCCGAGCAGTACTTC. The full variable domain, its missing parts supplied by reference TRBV28 and TRBJ2-7, is DVKVTQSSRYLVKRTGEKVFLECVQDMDHENMFWYRQDPGLGLRLIYFSYDVKMKEKGDIPEGYSVSREKKERFSLILESASTNQTSMYLCASGWSEQYFGPGTRLTVT.

The chain combines TRBV20-1 with TRBJ2-1, with a weak D call TRBD1 (5 bases). Germline V lookup: CDR1 DFQATT, CDR2 SNEGSKA (reference sequence). V lost 3 bases and J lost 4, with 16 bases in between. The CDR3 sequence is 15 residues long. The CDR3 is CSASPSGPGYNEQFF. DNA of the CDR3: TGCAGTGCTAGTCCGTCCGGGCCAGGGTACAATGAGCAGTTCTTC.

This clonotype showed up just a few times. CDR3 residues: CASSYQDEQFF. DNA of the CDR3: TGTGCCAGCAGCTACCAAGATGAGCAGTTCTTC. This sequence joins TRBV4-2 and TRBJ2-1; D remains ambiguous. Germline CDR1 reads LGHNA; CDR2 reads YNFKEQ. CDR3 size: 11 residues. V lost 5 bases and J 8 bases, leaving 7 bases between the germline ends.

The J gene is TRBJ2-2, the V gene TRBV7-2; the D gene is possibly TRBD2 (5 bases). CDR3 size: 16 residues. Germline V gene sequence: CDR1 SGHTA, CDR2 FQGNSA. The V gene lost 2 bases and the J gene lost 7 bases, with 17 bases spanning the gap. In DNA form, the CDR3 reads TGTGCCAGCAGCTTAAGTCTAGCATCTTCGGTCGGGGAGCTGTTTTTT. This codes for CASSLSLASSVGELFF.

This clonotype came up once. CDR3 coding DNA: TGTGCCAGCAGCTTACAGAGCCAATCCACAGATACGCAGTATTTT. This translates into CASSLQSQSTDTQYF. The chain couples TRBV7-2 to TRBJ2-3, with unresolved D. The CDR3 totals 15 residues. From germline, CDR1 is SGHTA and CDR2 FQGNSA. Deletions cut 2 bases from V and 2 bases from J, with 11 bases between.

The chain is built from TRBV5-1 and TRBJ2-1; weak D call: TRBD1 (6 bases). Trimming removed 6 bases at V and 2 bases at J, with 15 bases between. The CDR3 runs to 15 residues. CDR1 and CDR2 from the germline V gene are SGHRS and YFSETQ. The CDR3 DNA reads TGCGCCAGCATGAATACAGGGTTTGCCTACAATGAGCAGTTCTTC. Protein sequence: CASMNTGFAYNEQFF.

V usage is TRBV5-4 and J usage is TRBJ2-6, with a weak D call TRBD1 (6 bases). The V end was cut by 3 bases, the J end by 5 bases, with 15 bases between. In germline, CDR1 is SGHNT, CDR2 YYREEE (reference sequence). The CDR3 covers 16 residues. In DNA, the CDR3 is TGTGCCAGCAGCTCCTCTAGGGGGTCGAGGGCCAACGTCCTGACTTTC. Translation: CASSSSRGSRANVLTF.

This chain links TRBV5-4 with TRBJ2-7; 8 bases line up with TRBD2. From germline, CDR1 is SGHNT and CDR2 YYREEE (reference sequence). The CDR3 runs to 13 residues. Trimming took 3 bases from V and 5 from J; bases not matched to a gene: 4. The chain's CDR3 is CASSSLSGDEQYF. In DNA, the CDR3 is TGTGCCAGCAGCTCCCTTAGCGGGGACGAGCAGTACTTC.